The TCR beta chain under discussion was sequenced for a study of OX40 agonist ivuxolimab in advanced cancers. Overall study: Partial responses were achieved by three patients, one with hepatocellular carcinoma and two with cutaneous melanoma. Study outcomes and limitations: More expanded clones were found, on average, in CD8+ than in CD4+ T cells. CD4+ and CD8+ blood T cells expanded clonally by week 6 at 0.1 to 3.0 mg/kg.

The method was immunoSEQ multiplex PCR; TCRdb's version includes in-frame clones alone and lacks a portion of them. The sample contains 40,000 to 50,000 clones, roughly 90% of which appear only once. About this clone: Its cognate antigen is unknown.

CDR3 length equals 15 residues. With 6 bases removed from V and 0 bases from J, the gap between germline ends came to 12 bases. Germline lookup yields CDR1 SNHLY and CDR2 FYNNEI. Blood draws occurred at baseline, cycle 4 day 1, and cycle 7 day 1. This TCR was sampled from an adult with an advanced solid tumor such as melanoma, head and neck, liver or kidney cancer. The V gene is TRBV2, the J gene TRBJ1-3; no reliable D call. The sample was CD4+ or CD8+ T cells sorted from blood, taken in a trial of the OX40 agonist ivuxolimab. The DNA of the CDR3 is TGTGCCAGCAGGGTTGGATACTTCTCTGGAAACACCATATATTTT. Protein sequence: CASRVGYFSGNTIYF. Full variable domain (outside the CDR3, taken from reference TRBV2 and TRBJ1-3): EPEVTQTPSHQVTQMGQEVILRCVPISNHLYFYWYRQILGQKVEFLVSFYNNEISEKSEIFDDQFSVERPDGSNFTLKIRSTKLEDSAMYFCASRVGYFSGNTIYFGEGSWLTVV.